This record covers a single T cell receptor beta chain. This clonotype was detected many times. This receptor's antigen is unknown. Nothing much larger sits one base from this clone, and base qualities are not available. The data belong to a study of early T cells in non-severe SARS-CoV-2 infection (dated by TCRdb to the early 2020s). A note on the overall study: TCR sequencing used bulk RNA from unsorted whole blood, so alpha and beta chains could not be paired. What the authors observed across the whole study: Matching against VDJdb was skewed toward anti-spike CD8 responses, likely underestimated virus-specific expansions, and missed private and CD4 specificities.

Libraries were built with 5' RACE. The run used a NextSeq 500. Unique molecular identifiers were attached to individual cDNA molecules in the TCR library protocol so that sequencing error and PCR bias could be corrected. TCR alpha and beta chains were both sequenced, and the abundances of alpha and beta sequences in each sample were closely correlated with each other. From the authors' description of their analysis: Decombinator V4 was used to perform V gene, J gene and CDR3 annotation of TCR sequences. Expanded TCRs were defined as changing significantly between any two time points under a Poisson model with p below 0.0001. Abundances of TCRs were expressed as counts per million after normalisation to the total number of TCRs sequenced in each sample. VDJdb, accessed on 1 November 2021, was searched for TCRs annotated for CMV, EBV and SARS-CoV-2, and TCRs annotated for more than one antigen were excluded. TCRdb itself trimmed the public reads at Q25 with fastp, ran MiXCR and retained productive beta chains. Each CDR3 protein appears once, grouped with its most common genes and DNA. Here the V and J calls rest on TCRdb's processing, not on the authors' analysis. In this sample the table shows tens of thousands of distinct CDR3 sequences, over 4.5% of which occur a single time. Approximately 6% of the sample is in the top ten clones.

This was a case-control study nested in a cohort of healthcare workers in London, UK, who had nasopharyngeal swab PCR tests and blood samples taken every week. Healthcare workers were enrolled in the week of the UK lockdown, from 23 to 31 March 2020, and were followed every week for up to roughly 16 weeks. The sequence came from an adult who was a healthcare worker with PCR-confirmed SARS-CoV-2 infection or an uninfected control (not recorded which). Specimen: whole blood, collected at baseline.

At the DNA level, the sequence is TGTGCCAGCAGCTTCGGAATGTCCTATAATTCACCCCTCCACTTT. The translation is CASSFGMSYNSPLHF. This chain is built from TRBV7-2 and TRBJ1-6, with no confident D gene call. The germline V gene specifies SGHTA as CDR1 and FQGNSA as CDR2. Trimming takes 3 bases from V and 1 base from J, and the germline ends sit 7 bases apart. The CDR3 goes from the cysteine to the phenylalanine over 15 residues. The entry retains the CDR3 DNA only, 45 bases that are in frame from base 1.